The clone carrying this TCR beta chain has a handful of counts. Its antigen is still unknown. Primers: 60 Vbeta forward and 13 Jbeta reverse. The repertoire was sequenced with immunoSEQ multiplex PCR; TCRdb's copy has only in-frame clones and lacks some. This sample has 160,000 or so clones; 80% to 85% occur once, and the top ten carry 0.95% to 1.3%. This sample was included in a study of cytomegalovirus exposure and HLA in healthy donors. CDR3 length: 14 residues. Trimming left V 3 bases short and J 1 base short, with 9 bases between. From germline, CDR1 is LNHDA and CDR2 SQIVND (reference sequence). Whole-study findings and limits: Whilst most TCR sequences proved rare, a subset of public TCRs occurred across many donors. Most TCR beta V segments were productive about 87% or about 30% of the time in an earlier analysis. Overall, approximately 150 TCR beta chains were annotated as cytomegalovirus-associated.

Sequences were obtained from PBMCs. This receptor was taken from a young man in good health and CMV-seronegative. V gene TRBV19 combines with J gene TRBJ2-5; D is undetermined. The DNA for the CDR3 is TGTGCCAGTAGTATCGGTCCAACCCAAGAGACCCAGTACTTC. It codes for CASSIGPTQETQYF.